This is a list of T cell receptor beta chains from one sample in a study of blood T cell repertoires in COVID-19. This table comes from immunoSEQ multiplex PCR, and its TCRdb copy is limited to in-frame clones, with some not included. The sample consists of under 75,000 clones, more than 75% of them appearing once. Sequencing was done on a sample of peripheral blood. The receptors were gathered from an older woman with acute or convalescent COVID-19. CDR3s include the opening cysteine and the closing phenylalanine or tryptophan. D genes are given only for firm matches. Part of the rows lack a size; the others show once, few, many or a class for expanded clones.

NA	TRBJ2-1	TRBD2	TRBV6-6	CASSASGDVNEQFF	TGTGCCAGCAGTGCTAGCGGGGATGTCAATGAGCAGTTCTTC
NA	TRBJ1-3	TRBD1	TRBV7-3	CASSPWGTGGLTGNTIYF	TGTGCCAGCAGCCCCTGGGGGACAGGGGGTCTTACTGGAAACACCATATATTTT
NA	TRBJ2-4	TRBD2	TRBV5-4	CASSLSSSGGANIQYF	TGTGCCAGCAGCTTGTCTTCCAGCGGGGGGGCAAACATTCAGTACTTC
NA	TRBJ2-5	NA	TRBV3-1/TRBV3-2	CASSYPERGETQYF	TGTGCCAGCAGCTACCCGGAGAGAGGGGAGACCCAGTACTTC
NA	TRBJ1-1	NA	TRBV18	CASSTYRQAEAFF	TGTGCCAGCTCAACGTACCGACAGGCTGAAGCTTTCTTT
NA	TRBJ2-1	TRBD2	TRBV4-1	CASSQEGLPFNEQFF	TGCGCCAGCAGCCAAGAGGGACTACCCTTTAATGAGCAGTTCTTC
NA	TRBJ2-5	TRBD2	TRBV11-3	CASSSGLAGETQYF	TGTGCCAGCAGCTCGGGACTAGCGGGAGAGACCCAGTACTTC
NA	TRBJ2-1	TRBD2	TRBV3-1/TRBV3-2	CASSDTSGGAREQFF	TGTGCCAGCAGCGACACTAGCGGGGGGGCCCGAGAGCAGTTCTTC
NA	TRBJ1-6	NA	TRBV6-5	CASMPSSYNSPLHF	TGTGCCAGCATGCCGAGCTCCTATAATTCACCCCTCCACTTT
NA	TRBJ2-7	NA	TRBV7-9	CASSQLGRPYEQYF	TGTGCCAGCAGCCAACTCGGGAGACCCTACGAGCAGTACTTC
NA	TRBJ2-2	NA	TRBV27	CASSPFSNTGELFF	TGTGCCAGCAGTCCTTTTAGCAACACCGGGGAGCTGTTTTTT
NA	TRBJ1-2	NA	TRBV6-2/TRBV6-3	CASSYEAGRGFYGYTF	TGTGCCAGCAGTTACGAGGCGGGCAGAGGTTTTTATGGCTACACCTTC
NA	TRBJ1-1	NA	TRBV5-1	CASSSPGANTEAFF	TGCGCCAGCAGCTCCCCTGGGGCGAACACTGAAGCTTTCTTT
NA	TRBJ1-2	TRBD1	TRBV3-1/TRBV3-2	CASSRTGDYGYTF	TGTGCCAGCAGCCGGACAGGCGACTATGGCTACACCTTC
NA	TRBJ2-7	NA	TRBV29-1	CSGGSFDEQYF	TGCAGCGGGGGATCCTTCGACGAGCAGTACTTC
NA	TRBJ2-2	TRBD1	TRBV11-2	CASSLGTEFTGELFF	TGTGCCAGCAGCCTCGGGACAGAGTTCACCGGGGAGCTGTTTTTT
medium-sized	TRBJ2-1	TRBD2	TRBV4-1	CASSLGTSDNEQFF	TGCGCCAGCAGCCTAGGGACTAGCGATAATGAGCAGTTCTTC
NA	TRBJ1-4	NA	TRBV29-1	CSVLGGVGEKLFF	TGCAGCGTCCTAGGGGGAGTTGGAGAAAAACTGTTTTTT
NA	TRBJ2-3	TRBD1	TRBV5-6	CASSFETQGFEQYF	TGTGCCAGCAGCTTCGAGACACAGGGGTTCGAGCAGTATTTT
NA	TRBJ1-1	NA	TRBV29-1	CSVGRGFTEAFF	TGCAGCGTTGGGAGGGGTTTTACTGAAGCTTTCTTT
NA	TRBJ2-2	NA	TRBV11-2	CASSSQGYTGELFF	TGTGCCAGCAGCTCACAGGGATACACCGGGGAGCTGTTTTTT
NA	TRBJ1-1	NA	TRBV18	CASSPALRTEAFF	TGTGCCAGCTCACCTGCCCTCAGGACTGAAGCTTTCTTT
few	TRBJ2-7	NA	TRBV28	CATLPTVVLVRAPSLSSYEQYF	TGTGCCACCTTACCGACTGTGGTTCTCGTTCGAGCCCCCAGTTTGAGCTCCTACGAGCAGTACTTC
once	TRBJ1-2	NA	TRBV3-1/TRBV3-2	CASSPSGYGYTF	TGTGCCAGCAGCCCTAGTGGCTATGGCTACACCTTC
NA	TRBJ1-1	TRBD1	TRBV5-6	CASSRLTGGLTEAFF	TGTGCCAGCAGCCGCCTGACAGGGGGCCTCACTGAAGCTTTCTTT
NA	TRBJ2-5	NA	TRBV10-3	CAIRQTAVEETQYF	TGTGCCATCAGACAAACAGCAGTTGAGGAGACCCAGTACTTC
few	TRBJ2-7	NA	TRBV7-6	CASSWDSRDLEEQYF	TGTGCCAGCAGCTGGGATTCAAGGGACTTGGAGGAGCAGTACTTC
NA	TRBJ1-1	NA	TRBV5-1	CASSPAGREVTEAFF	TGCGCCAGCAGCCCGGCCGGCAGGGAGGTCACTGAAGCTTTCTTT
few	TRBJ2-1	NA	TRBV5-4	CASSLQQGIDEQFF	TGTGCCAGCAGCTTACAACAGGGAATTGATGAGCAGTTCTTC
NA	TRBJ1-1	TRBD1	TRBV5-5	CASSLDRVASEAFF	TGTGCCAGCAGCCTCGACAGGGTGGCATCTGAAGCTTTCTTT
once	TRBJ2-5	NA	TRBV7-9	CASNERLGKETQYF	TGTGCCAGCAACGAGCGGTTGGGGAAAGAGACCCAGTACTTC
NA	TRBJ1-1	TRBD1	TRBV19	CASILGQGRNTEAFF	TGTGCCAGTATTCTGGGACAGGGGAGGAACACTGAAGCTTTCTTT
few	TRBJ2-7	NA	TRBV5-1	CASRGWLGAEQYF	TGCGCCAGCAGGGGTTGGTTGGGCGCGGAGCAGTACTTC
NA	TRBJ2-3	TRBD2	TRBV19	CASTEGGGADTQYF	TGTGCCTCCACAGAGGGCGGGGGGGCAGATACGCAGTATTTT
NA	TRBJ1-3	NA	TRBV3-1/TRBV3-2	CASSQDAGSGNTIYF	TGTGCCAGCAGCCAAGATGCGGGCTCTGGAAACACCATATATTTT
NA	TRBJ2-5	NA	TRBV12-5	CASGLANSASLGEETQYF	TGTGCTAGTGGTTTGGCGAATAGCGCCTCCCTTGGGGAAGAGACCCAGTACTTC
NA	TRBJ2-5	NA	TRBV5-1	CASSFPGEETQYF	TGCGCCAGCAGCTTCCCGGGGGAAGAGACCCAGTACTTC
few	TRBJ1-5	TRBD1	TRBV28	CASSPLGQGVRQPQHF	TGTGCCAGCAGCCCACTCGGACAGGGCGTCCGTCAGCCCCAGCATTTT
NA	TRBJ1-2	NA	TRBV7-8	CASSPRTVGAGYTF	TGTGCCAGCAGCCCCCGGACAGTAGGGGCTGGCTACACCTTC